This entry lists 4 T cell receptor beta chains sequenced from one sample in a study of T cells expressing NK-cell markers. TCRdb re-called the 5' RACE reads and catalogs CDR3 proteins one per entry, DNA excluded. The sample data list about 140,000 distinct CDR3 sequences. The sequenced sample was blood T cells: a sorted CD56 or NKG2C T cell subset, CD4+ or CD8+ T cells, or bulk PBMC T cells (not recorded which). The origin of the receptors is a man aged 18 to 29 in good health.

The CDR3 loop is CAISESASGLNTGELFF. The chain couples TRBV10-3 to TRBJ2-2; TCRdb returns TRBD2, unconfirmable since there is no DNA. This CDR3 region has 17 residues. Germline-derived CDR1 and CDR2 are ENHRY and SYGVKD.

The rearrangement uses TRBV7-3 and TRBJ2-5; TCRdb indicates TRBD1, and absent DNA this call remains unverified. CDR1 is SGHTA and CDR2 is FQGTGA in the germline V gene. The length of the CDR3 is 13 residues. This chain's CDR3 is CASSSGQGQTQYF.

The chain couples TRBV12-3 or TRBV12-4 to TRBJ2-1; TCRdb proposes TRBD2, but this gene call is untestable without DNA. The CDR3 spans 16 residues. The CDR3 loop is CASSLEREGPYNEQFF.

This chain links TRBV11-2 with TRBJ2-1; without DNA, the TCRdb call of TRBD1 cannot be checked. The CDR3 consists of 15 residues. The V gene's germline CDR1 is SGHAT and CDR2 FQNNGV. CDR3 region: CASSKRQGLSNEQFF.